This is a list of T cell receptor beta chains from one sample in a study of control samples from healthy donors and cancer patients. Sequencing was performed with immunoSEQ multiplex PCR; in TCRdb, only in-frame clones are kept and a portion is missing. In the table there are about 120,000 clones, 85% to 90% of which are singletons. Material for sequencing was PBMCs. Receptors were obtained from a woman in her forties or fifties with colorectal cancer. Both conserved end residues are part of each CDR3. The D gene is left open where the match is weak. Clone size is shown for a subset of rows, as once, few, many or a class of expanded clone.

J: TRBJ1-4
D: TRBD1
V: TRBV18
size: -
CDR3: CASSPGQGDEKLFF
DNA: TGTGCCAGCTCGCCCGGACAGGGAGATGAAAAACTGTTTTTT

J: TRBJ1-2
D: -
V: TRBV10-2
size: once
CDR3: CASGAGSNYGYTF
DNA: TGCGCCAGCGGGGCAGGGTCCAACTATGGCTACACCTTC

J: TRBJ2-1
D: -
V: TRBV18
size: -
CDR3: CASSPLHRTGPAGSSYNEQFF
DNA: TGTGCCAGCTCACCACTCCATAGGACAGGGCCAGCGGGGAGCTCCTACAATGAGCAGTTCTTC

J: TRBJ2-7
D: TRBD2
V: TRBV7-3
size: -
CDR3: CASSLESGAEQYF
DNA: TGTGCCAGCAGCTTAGAAAGCGGGGCCGAGCAGTACTTC

J: TRBJ2-7
D: -
V: TRBV7-9
size: -
CDR3: CASSLDSSYEQYF
DNA: TGTGCCAGCAGCTTAGACTCCTCCTACGAGCAGTACTTC

J: TRBJ2-1
D: -
V: TRBV5-6
size: -
CDR3: CASSLVTGRNEQFF
DNA: TGTGCCAGCAGCTTGGTTACCGGGCGTAATGAGCAGTTCTTC

J: TRBJ2-1
D: TRBD2
V: TRBV7-8
size: -
CDR3: CASSQGLAGGEQFF
DNA: TGTGCCAGCAGCCAAGGACTAGCGGGAGGTGAGCAGTTCTTC

J: TRBJ2-1
D: -
V: TRBV29-1
size: -
CDR3: CSVDPGGGLYNEQFF
DNA: TGCAGCGTTGATCCTGGGGGGGGGCTCTACAATGAGCAGTTCTTC

J: TRBJ2-5
D: -
V: TRBV5-6
size: -
CDR3: CASSPDSPEGTQYF
DNA: TGTGCCAGCAGCCCCGACAGTCCTGAGGGGACCCAGTACTTC

J: TRBJ1-5
D: -
V: TRBV19
size: -
CDR3: CASTQWVDQPQHF
DNA: TGTGCCAGTACCCAATGGGTTGATCAGCCCCAGCATTTT

J: TRBJ1-2
D: TRBD1
V: TRBV28
size: -
CDR3: CASSGQGVGGYTF
DNA: TGTGCCAGCAGTGGACAGGGGGTAGGTGGCTACACCTTC

J: TRBJ2-7
D: -
V: TRBV19
size: -
CDR3: CASRLAGSYEQYF
DNA: TGTGCCAGTAGGTTGGCGGGGTCCTACGAGCAGTACTTC

J: TRBJ2-7
D: -
V: TRBV11-2
size: -
CDR3: CASSGASYEQYF
DNA: TGTGCCAGCAGCGGGGCCTCCTACGAGCAGTACTTC

J: TRBJ2-2
D: -
V: TRBV7-6
size: -
CDR3: CASSLQGTRSGELFF
DNA: TGTGCCAGCAGCCTGCAGGGGACGCGGTCCGGGGAGCTGTTTTTT

J: TRBJ2-1
D: -
V: TRBV7-9
size: -
CDR3: CASSIARDFDNEQFF
DNA: TGTGCCAGCAGCATCGCCCGGGATTTCGACAATGAGCAGTTCTTC

J: TRBJ2-2
D: -
V: TRBV5-1
size: -
CDR3: CASSLATEAGELFF
DNA: TGCGCCAGCAGCTTGGCCACTGAGGCCGGGGAGCTGTTTTTT

J: TRBJ1-2
D: -
V: TRBV19
size: -
CDR3: CATFGGGNYGYTF
DNA: TGTGCCACCTTCGGGGGGGGTAACTATGGCTACACCTTC

J: TRBJ2-5
D: TRBD1
V: TRBV7-9
size: once
CDR3: CASSLQLAGGTETQYF
DNA: TGTGCCAGCAGCTTACAGCTAGCAGGGGGCACGGAGACCCAGTACTTC

J: TRBJ2-5
D: TRBD1
V: TRBV27
size: -
CDR3: CASRMLWGQGGKREETQYF
DNA: TGTGCCAGCAGAATGCTTTGGGGACAGGGCGGGAAGAGGGAAGAGACCCAGTACTTC

J: TRBJ1-1
D: TRBD1
V: TRBV27
size: -
CDR3: CASSVGTGTEAFF
DNA: TGTGCCAGCAGTGTAGGGACAGGGACTGAAGCTTTCTTT

J: TRBJ2-7
D: -
V: TRBV15
size: -
CDR3: CATSRGLRAEQYF
DNA: TGTGCCACCAGCAGAGGACTCCGGGCCGAGCAGTACTTC

J: TRBJ1-3
D: -
V: TRBV7-2
size: -
CDR3: CASMLGLTGNTIYF
DNA: TGTGCCAGCATGCTGGGACTCACTGGAAACACCATATATTTT

J: TRBJ2-5
D: -
V: TRBV4-2
size: -
CDR3: CASSQNPLVSSTETQYF
DNA: TGTGCCAGCAGCCAAAACCCCTTAGTCAGTTCGACGGAGACCCAGTACTTC

J: TRBJ2-7
D: -
V: TRBV28
size: -
CDR3: CASSSLPSPRGEQYF
DNA: TGTGCCAGCAGTTCTCTCCCCAGCCCCAGGGGCGAGCAGTACTTC

J: TRBJ1-2
D: TRBD1
V: TRBV4-1
size: once
CDR3: CASSHQSGTDGYTF
DNA: TGCGCCAGCAGCCACCAGTCCGGGACAGATGGCTACACCTTC

J: TRBJ1-2
D: -
V: TRBV5-1
size: -
CDR3: CASRYISGSNYGYTF
DNA: TGCGCCAGCAGATACATATCGGGCTCCAACTATGGCTACACCTTC

J: TRBJ2-7
D: -
V: TRBV29-1
size: -
CDR3: CSVGGTYEQYF
DNA: TGCAGCGTTGGGGGGACTTACGAGCAGTACTTC

J: TRBJ1-1
D: -
V: TRBV3-1/TRBV3-2
size: once
CDR3: CASSQGATRDAEAFF
DNA: TGTGCCAGCAGCCAAGGGGCGACGAGGGACGCTGAAGCTTTCTTT

J: TRBJ1-1
D: -
V: TRBV4-2
size: -
CDR3: CASSQDQRNTEAFF
DNA: TGTGCCAGCAGCCAAGATCAGAGGAACACTGAAGCTTTCTTT

J: TRBJ1-1
D: -
V: TRBV7-6
size: -
CDR3: CASSLRRDTEAFF
DNA: TGTGCCAGCAGCTTACGGAGGGACACTGAAGCTTTCTTT

J: TRBJ2-7
D: TRBD2
V: TRBV5-1
size: -
CDR3: CASSLRGSTYEQYF
DNA: TGCGCCAGCAGCTTGCGCGGGAGTACCTACGAGCAGTACTTC

J: TRBJ2-3
D: TRBD2
V: TRBV6-6
size: once
CDR3: CASSSGLAGGTDTQYF
DNA: TGTGCCAGCAGTTCGGGACTAGCGGGGGGAACAGATACGCAGTATTTT

J: TRBJ2-1
D: -
V: TRBV15
size: -
CDR3: CATSPGWEQFF
DNA: TGTGCCACCAGCCCTGGGTGGGAGCAGTTCTTC

J: TRBJ2-7
D: -
V: TRBV2
size: -
CDR3: CASTLDGTYEQYF
DNA: TGTGCCAGCACCCTGGACGGAACCTACGAGCAGTACTTC

J: TRBJ2-7
D: -
V: TRBV6-2/TRBV6-3
size: -
CDR3: CASSYQGSTYEQYF
DNA: TGTGCCAGCAGTTATCAGGGGTCAACCTACGAGCAGTACTTC

J: TRBJ2-3
D: -
V: TRBV5-1
size: -
CDR3: CASSGNTRTTDTQYF
DNA: TGCGCCAGCAGCGGTAACACAAGGACAACAGATACGCAGTATTTT

J: TRBJ2-7
D: TRBD2
V: TRBV4-2
size: -
CDR3: CASSQDSPSGYITYEQYF
DNA: TGTGCCAGCAGCCAAGATAGCCCTAGCGGTTACATTACCTACGAGCAGTACTTC

J: TRBJ2-3
D: -
V: TRBV7-9
size: -
CDR3: CASSSRLESTDTQYF
DNA: TGTGCCAGCAGCTCAAGACTAGAAAGCACAGATACGCAGTATTTT

J: TRBJ2-5
D: TRBD2
V: TRBV3-1/TRBV3-2
size: -
CDR3: CASSQDMASGGRETQYF
DNA: TGTGCCAGCAGCCAAGATATGGCTAGCGGGGGTCGGGAGACCCAGTACTTC

J: TRBJ1-1
D: TRBD1
V: TRBV7-2
size: -
CDR3: CASSSPRDRGVTEAFF
DNA: TGTGCCAGCAGCTCACCGAGGGACAGGGGAGTTACTGAAGCTTTCTTT

J: TRBJ2-4
D: -
V: TRBV2
size: -
CDR3: CASSREEVKNIQYF
DNA: TGTGCCAGCAGCAGGGAGGAAGTCAAAAACATTCAGTACTTC

J: TRBJ2-3
D: TRBD2
V: TRBV7-3
size: -
CDR3: CASSLSSGSSDTQYF
DNA: TGTGCCAGCAGCTTATCTAGCGGGAGTTCCGATACGCAGTATTTT

J: TRBJ2-1
D: TRBD1
V: TRBV2
size: -
CDR3: CASSVPRGQLISYNEQFF
DNA: TGTGCCAGCAGTGTTCCCCGGGGACAGCTTATCTCCTACAATGAGCAGTTCTTC

J: TRBJ1-6
D: -
V: TRBV7-9
size: -
CDR3: CASSLAHNSPLHF
DNA: TGTGCCAGCAGCTTAGCGCATAATTCACCCCTCCACTTT

J: TRBJ2-3
D: -
V: TRBV7-9
size: -
CDR3: CASGLDTQYF
DNA: TGTGCCAGCGGTTTGGATACGCAGTATTTT

J: TRBJ2-7
D: -
V: TRBV2
size: -
CDR3: CASTGLRGVGEQYF
DNA: TGTGCCAGCACTGGGCTAAGAGGGGTGGGCGAGCAGTACTTC

J: TRBJ2-5
D: -
V: TRBV25-1
size: -
CDR3: CATQGEGVPETQYF
DNA: TGTGCCACCCAGGGGGAGGGGGTCCCAGAGACCCAGTACTTC

J: TRBJ1-4
D: TRBD1
V: TRBV5-1
size: -
CDR3: CASSLIGQGDEKLFF
DNA: TGCGCCAGCAGCTTGATAGGACAGGGAGATGAAAAACTGTTTTTT

J: TRBJ1-6
D: TRBD1
V: TRBV9
size: many
CDR3: CASSERDRGFYNSPLHF
DNA: TGTGCCAGCAGTGAGCGGGACAGGGGCTTCTATAATTCACCCCTCCACTTT

J: TRBJ2-6
D: -
V: TRBV16
size: -
CDR3: CASSQSVSGANVLTF
DNA: TGTGCCAGCAGCCAATCGGTTTCTGGGGCCAACGTCCTGACTTTC

J: TRBJ2-5
D: -
V: TRBV27
size: once
CDR3: CASSSGGAPQETQYF
DNA: TGTGCCAGCAGTTCCGGTGGGGCCCCCCAAGAGACCCAGTACTTC

J: TRBJ2-1
D: -
V: TRBV3-1/TRBV3-2
size: -
CDR3: CASSQGPNYYNEQFF
DNA: TGTGCCAGCAGCCAAGGACCCAACTACTACAATGAGCAGTTCTTC

J: TRBJ1-4
D: TRBD1
V: TRBV30
size: once
CDR3: CAWITGGTEKLFF
DNA: TGTGCCTGGATTACAGGGGGGACTGAAAAACTGTTTTTT

J: TRBJ2-2
D: -
V: TRBV3-1/TRBV3-2
size: -
CDR3: CASSHRTSNTGELFF
DNA: TGTGCCAGCAGCCACCGAACGTCGAACACCGGGGAGCTGTTTTTT

J: TRBJ1-1
D: -
V: TRBV11-1
size: -
CDR3: CASSPLPLNTEAFF
DNA: TGTGCCAGCAGCCCTCTTCCTTTGAACACTGAAGCTTTCTTT